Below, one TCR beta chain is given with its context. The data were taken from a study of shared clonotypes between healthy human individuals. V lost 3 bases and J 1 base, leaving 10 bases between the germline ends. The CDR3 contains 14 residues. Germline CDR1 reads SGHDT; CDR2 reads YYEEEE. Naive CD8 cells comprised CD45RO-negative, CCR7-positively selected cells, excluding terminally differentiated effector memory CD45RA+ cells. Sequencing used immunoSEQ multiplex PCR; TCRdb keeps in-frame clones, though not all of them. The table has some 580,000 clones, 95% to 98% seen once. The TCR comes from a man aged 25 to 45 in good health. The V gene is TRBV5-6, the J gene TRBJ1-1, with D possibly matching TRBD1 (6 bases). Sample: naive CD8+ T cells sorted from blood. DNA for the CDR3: TGTGCCAGCAGCTGGTACAGGGAGAACACTGAAGCTTTCTTT. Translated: CASSWYRENTEAFF.